The 22 T cell receptor beta chains presented below share a single source sample, sequenced in a study of blood T cells in healthy people across ages (dated by TCRdb to the mid-2010s). Library generation was performed with 5' RACE. The run used an Illumina HiSeq 2500. The second PCR ran for about 7 to 11 cycles and used a J-beta primer mix along with a sample-barcoded 5' primer. TCRdb itself trimmed the public reads at Q25 with fastp, ran MiXCR and retained productive beta chains. Records with the same CDR3 protein are collapsed into one entry carrying the most frequent genes and DNA. The sample table records approximately 1.5 million distinct CDR3 sequences; about 35% of these occur just once. The ten largest clonotypes hold over 9% of the sample. Sequences were obtained from blood. The receptors come from a young woman in good health.

The chain recombines TRBV3-1 with TRBJ1-1; 11 bases agree with TRBD1. CDR1 is LGHDT, CDR2 YNNKEL, per germline (reference sequence). CDR3 length: 14 amino acids. After removal of 7 bases from V and 3 bases from J, the junction contained 4 bases not matched to a gene. Here the CDR3 reads CASKGQGAHTEAFF. CDR3 bases: TGTGCCAGCAAAGGACAGGGGGCTCACACTGAAGCTTTCTTT.

This chain joins TRBV15 and TRBJ2-2, with 9 bases aligning to TRBD2. The CDR3 runs to 17 residues. CDR1 and CDR2 from the germline V gene are LNHNV and YYDKDF (reference sequence). The J segment lost 1 base and the V segment lost 0 bases, leaving 3 bases of the junction unmatched. CDR3 nucleotides: TGTGCCACCAGCAGAGATAGACTAGCGGAGAACACCGGGGAGCTGTTTTTT. Protein: CATSRDRLAENTGELFF.

In regard to this clonotype: This may be a read error: a much more frequent sequence differs by one nucleotide. J is TRBJ2-4 and V is TRBV5-1; D is perhaps TRBD1 (6 bases). The tail of the sequence fits TRBJ2-7 better, so the J call may be wrong. Per the germline V gene, CDR1 is SGHRS and CDR2 is YFSETQ. The CDR3 has 14 residues. CDR3 nucleotide sequence: TGCGCCAGCAGCTTGGTCACAGGGATCGACGAGCAGTACTTC. This encodes CASSLVTGIDEQYF.

This sequence joins TRBV11-2 and TRBJ2-1; 8 nucleotides agree with TRBD2. CDR3 length equals 14 residues. The V segment lost 1 base and the J segment 9 bases; nucleotides outside the gene matches: 5. Per germline, CDR1 SGHAT and CDR2 FQNNGV. The CDR3 region is CASSLALTSGEQFF. Written as DNA, the CDR3 is TGTGCCAGCAGCTTAGCTTTAACTAGCGGTGAGCAGTTCTTC.

This clonotype was recorded a few times. The genes are TRBV2 and TRBJ2-5; 8 bases agree with TRBD2. Germline loops: CDR1 SNHLY, CDR2 FYNNEI. This CDR3 is 15 amino acids long. V was clipped by 3 bases and J by 5 bases; unmatched bases: 8. The chain's CDR3 is CASSDLSGSRETQYF. The CDR3 coding sequence is TGTGCCAGCAGTGATTTAAGCGGGAGCCGGGAGACCCAGTACTTC.

The table lists this clonotype with a count of one. Lacking the conserved final phenylalanine or tryptophan, this CDR3 likely reflects a read error. J is TRBJ2-7 and V is TRBV7-8, with 11 bases lining up with TRBD1. Germline V gene lookup returns CDR1 SGHVS and CDR2 FQNEAQ. This CDR3 contains 17 residues. The ends lost 3 bases at V and 3 bases at J; junction bases unmatched: 10. The CDR3 region has the DNA TGTGCCAGCAGCTTTAATCTTTGGGGACAGGGGGTCTACGAGCAGTACCTC. Translated, it gives CASSFNLWGQGVYEQYL.

This chain links TRBV7-2 with TRBJ1-5; D possibly corresponds to TRBD1 (5 bases). V gave up 1 base and J gave up 3 bases, with 10 bases separating them. This CDR3 comprises 15 residues. Per the germline V gene, CDR1 is SGHTA and CDR2 is FQGNSA. CDR3 amino acids: CASSLVRDPNQPQHF. CDR3 nucleotide sequence: TGTGCCAGCAGCTTAGTTAGGGACCCCAATCAGCCCCAGCATTTT.

The rearrangement links TRBV14 to TRBJ2-7, with 7 bases aligning to TRBD1. The V gene end was trimmed by 2 bases and the J gene end by 2 bases; junction bases not matched to a gene: 6. Germline V gene data show CDR1 as SGHDN and CDR2 as FVKESK. The CDR3 sequence is 15 residues long. CDR3 bases: TGTGCCAGCAGCCAAAGGAACAGGGGTACCTACGAGCAGTACTTC. Translation: CASSQRNRGTYEQYF.

This clonotype was detected a few times. This sequence joins TRBV5-1 and TRBJ2-1, with 12 positions matching TRBD2. Looked up from germline, CDR1 is SGHRS and CDR2 is YFSETQ. This CDR3 is 17 amino acids long. The V segment lost 0 bases and the J segment 10 bases; nucleotides outside the gene matches: 11. Here the CDR3 reads CASSLAGGTSGRNEQFF. In nucleotides, the CDR3 is TGCGCCAGCAGCTTGGCTGGTGGTACTAGCGGGAGGAACGAGCAGTTCTTC.

The CDR3 region has the DNA TGCAGTGCAACCCTGGCGACCTCCTACGAGCAGTACTTC. Its protein product is CSATLATSYEQYF. This chain links TRBV20-1 with TRBJ2-7; D unclear. The germline gives CDR1 DFQATT, CDR2 SNEGSKA (reference sequence). CDR3 length equals 13 residues. Trimming removed 6 bases from V and 0 bases from J, with 12 bases in between.

The rearrangement uses TRBV7-2 and TRBJ2-7; TRBD2 might be the D (7 bases). V lost 1 base, J lost 4 bases, and 20 bases lay in between. Looked up from germline, CDR1 is SGHTA and CDR2 is FQGNSA. The length of the CDR3 is 17 residues. The CDR3 reads CASSLVWGQRDIYEQYF. As DNA, the CDR3 is TGTGCCAGCAGCTTAGTATGGGGTCAGCGGGACATATACGAGCAGTACTTC.

The chain couples TRBV20-1 to TRBJ2-2, with D unresolved. Trimming pared 6 bases from V and 4 bases from J, leaving 12 bases between. In germline, CDR1 is DFQATT, CDR2 SNEGSKA (reference sequence). The CDR3 loop spans 13 amino acids. This CDR3 is CSARPGTTGELFF. Written as DNA, the CDR3 is TGCAGTGCCCGGCCAGGCACCACCGGGGAGCTGTTTTTT.

This clonotype has a handful of counts. The J gene is TRBJ2-5, the V gene TRBV7-3; tentative D call: TRBD2 (5 bases). V was trimmed by 8 bases and J by 3 bases, leaving 16 bases between them. Germline CDR1 SGHTA, CDR2 FQGTGA. The CDR3 length is 14 residues. The CDR3 is CASASPGREETQYF. The CDR3 DNA sequence: TGTGCCAGCGCCAGCCCGGGGAGAGAAGAGACCCAGTACTTC. The entire variable domain, with the rest obtained from reference TRBV7-3 and TRBJ2-5, is as follows: GAGVSQTPSNKVTEKGKYVELRCDPISGHTALYWYRQSLGQGPEFLIYFQGTGAADDSGLPNDRFFAVRPEGSVSTLKIQRTERGDSAVYLCASASPGREETQYFGPGTRLLVL.

This clonotype has at least ten counts. The chain is built from TRBV10-3 and TRBJ1-5; D call uncertain. The CDR3 is 17 residues long. Trimming took off 5 bases at V and 0 bases at J, with 17 bases between the two ends. CDR1 ENHRY and CDR2 SYGVKD come from the germline V gene. The CDR3 spells CAISQVHTQNSNQPQHF. The CDR3 DNA follows: TGTGCCATCAGTCAAGTACATACGCAAAATAGCAATCAGCCCCAGCATTTT.

The V call is TRBV20-1, the J call TRBJ2-1, with 12 positions matching TRBD2. This CDR3 has 15 residues. Germline trimming cut 3 bases from V and 3 bases from J; bases unmatched to any gene: 3. Germline V gene sequence: CDR1 DFQATT, CDR2 SNEGSKA (reference sequence). The CDR3 reads CSARTSGSFYNEQFF. The CDR3 bases are TGCAGTGCTAGGACTAGCGGGAGTTTCTACAATGAGCAGTTCTTC.

This clonotype was found a few times. The chain has TRBV6-2 or TRBV6-3 and TRBJ2-7; tentative D call: TRBD2 (6 bases). V was shortened by 7 bases and J by 0 bases, with 13 bases between the two germline ends. The germline V gene has CDR1 MNHEY and CDR2 SVGEGT. CDR3 length: 14 amino acids. CDR3 amino acids: CASILGLGSYEQYF. The CDR3 DNA is TGTGCCAGCATCCTGGGACTCGGCTCCTACGAGCAGTACTTC.

The sample holds a few counts of this clonotype. The gene calls are TRBV9 and TRBJ2-3; 12 positions agree with TRBD2. There are 16 residues in the CDR3. The trim removed 4 bases at V and 7 bases at J, leaving 10 bases unmatched. Germline CDR1 reads SGDLS; CDR2 reads YYNGEE. The CDR3 reads CASSQTTSGSPHTQYF. CDR3 DNA: TGTGCCAGCAGCCAAACGACTAGCGGGAGCCCACATACGCAGTATTTT.

The genes are TRBV4-1 and TRBJ2-3; 14 bases match TRBD2. V was clipped by 5 bases and J by 4 bases; unmatched bases: 8. Germline CDR1 reads MGHRA; CDR2 reads YSYEKL. The CDR3 loop spans 17 amino acids. CDR3 in DNA: TGCGCCAGCAGCTATCGGACTAGCGGGGGGCAGGCAGATACGCAGTATTTT. It translates to CASSYRTSGGQADTQYF.

The chain joins TRBV20-1 to TRBJ2-7; weak D call: TRBD2 (5 bases). Looked up from germline, CDR1 is DFQATT and CDR2 is SNEGSKA (reference sequence). Trimming took 6 bases from V and 0 from J, leaving 12 bases between them. The CDR3 length is 13 residues. The CDR3, as DNA: TGCAGTGCCCCCCTCCGGGACTCCTACGAGCAGTACTTC. Protein sequence: CSAPLRDSYEQYF.

The chain is built from TRBV5-1 and TRBJ2-2; 11 nucleotides agree with TRBD1. CDR3 size: 17 residues. Per germline, CDR1 SGHRS and CDR2 YFSETQ. J gave up 4 bases and V 4 bases, and 9 bases lay outside the gene matches. CDR3 in amino acids: CASSPDRGRVFTGELFF. CDR3 bases: TGCGCCAGCAGCCCGGACAGGGGGCGAGTATTCACCGGGGAGCTGTTTTTT.

As concerns this clonotype: A much larger clone is a single base away; this may be a read error. This chain links TRBV29-1 with TRBJ2-1, with 8 bases matching TRBD2. Germline V gene data show CDR1 as SQVTM and CDR2 as ANQGSEA. V shed 7 bases, J shed 9 bases, and the junction held 17 bases outside the gene matches. This CDR3 contains 15 residues. The CDR3 here is CSGAEGSSGESEQFF. Here the CDR3 DNA reads TGCAGCGGGGCGGAAGGGAGTAGCGGGGAGAGTGAGCAGTTCTTC.

Only a few counts were recorded for this clonotype. The gene calls are TRBV5-1 and TRBJ2-3; D not resolved. The CDR3 has 14 residues. Germline CDR1 is SGHRS and CDR2 is YFSETQ. V was trimmed by 4 bases and J by 0 bases, leaving 9 bases between them. CDR3 in DNA: TGCGCCAGCAGCCCCCCTGTGAGCACAGATACGCAGTATTTT. It codes for CASSPPVSTDTQYF.